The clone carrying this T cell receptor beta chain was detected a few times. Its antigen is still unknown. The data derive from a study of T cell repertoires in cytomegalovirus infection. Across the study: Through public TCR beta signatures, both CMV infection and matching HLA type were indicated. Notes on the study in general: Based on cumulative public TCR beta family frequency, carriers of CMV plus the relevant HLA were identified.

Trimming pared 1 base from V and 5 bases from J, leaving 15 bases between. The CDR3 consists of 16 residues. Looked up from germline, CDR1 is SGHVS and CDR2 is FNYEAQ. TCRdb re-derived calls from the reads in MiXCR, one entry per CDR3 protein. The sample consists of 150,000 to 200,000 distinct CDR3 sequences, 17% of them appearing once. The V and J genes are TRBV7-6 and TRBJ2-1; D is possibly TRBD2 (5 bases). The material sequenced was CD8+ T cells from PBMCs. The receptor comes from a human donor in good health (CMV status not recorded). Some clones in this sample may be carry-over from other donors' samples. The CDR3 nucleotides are TGTGCCAGCAGCTTAGTACTAGAGGGCTCGAACAATGAGCAGTTCTTC. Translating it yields CASSLVLEGSNNEQFF.